This T cell receptor (beta chain) was observed in a study of CD8+CD57+ T cells in acquired aplastic anemia. Study overall: The average for DNA from sorted CD4+ and CD8+ cells was about 2.9 ug.

The CDR3 has 15 amino acids. V was pared by 1 base and J by 3 bases, with 10 bases between. From germline, CDR1 is LGHNA and CDR2 YNFKEQ. The sequenced patients had an expansion of CD8+CD57+ cells seen by flow cytometry. All patients had severe acquired aplastic anemia. Therapy had not been given to patients before blood sampling. Study-level results: Patients had around 30 CD8+ CDR3 sequences in common with controls (the shared set).

As regards this clonotype: The antigen remains undetermined.

The use of genomic DNA as template underpinned the TCR beta VDJ and CDR3 profiling. TCRdb re-derived calls from the reads in MiXCR, one entry per CDR3 protein. There are 200,000 to 250,000 distinct CDR3 sequences in the sample; 65% occur only once, and roughly 50% lies in the top ten. The source material was sorted CD4+, CD8+, or CD8+CD57+ T cells (not recorded which) from PBMCs. This TCR was recovered from a human donor with aplastic anemia. The chain joins TRBV4-2 to TRBJ1-3, with unresolved D. CDR3 in amino acids: CASSQGAYSGNTIYF. CDR3 DNA: TGTGCCAGCAGCCAAGGAGCATACAGTGGAAACACCATATATTTT.